This T cell receptor beta chain emerged from a study of cytomegalovirus exposure and HLA in healthy donors. The wider study: Earlier results showed roughly 110 million unique TCR beta sequences derived from roughly 180 million T cells.

The PCR employed 60 Vbeta primers together with 13 Jbeta primers. Assay: immunoSEQ multiplex PCR; the TCRdb copy retains only in-frame clones and omits some. Of around 99,000 clones in the sample, 77% were seen once. Trimming stripped 0 bases from V and 1 base from J, with 8 bases between. Looked up from germline, CDR1 is GTSNPN and CDR2 is SVGIG (reference sequence). This CDR3 region has 14 residues. This clonotype was sampled from a male donor in good health and CMV-seronegative. The chain is built from TRBV30 and TRBJ2-3; weak D call: TRBD1 (5 bases). Sequencing was done on a sample of PBMCs. CDR3 protein: CAWSVMGRTDTQYF. CDR3 in DNA: TGTGCCTGGAGTGTAATGGGGCGCACAGATACGCAGTATTTT.